This T cell receptor beta chain was sequenced for a study of blood T cell repertoires in COVID-19. The wider study: Material from acute and convalescent COVID-19 was sourced from the United States, Italy and Spain.

As handled by the study authors: Amplification from reference gene primers served as the basis for estimated nucleated cell counts. TCRdb's table, derived via immunoSEQ multiplex PCR, lists solely in-frame clones and lacks some. That table is the source of V, J and clone size, and D and trimming were worked out from the DNA. This table holds tens of thousands of clones, about 80% found once. CDR1 is GTSNPN, CDR2 SVGIG, per germline (reference sequence). The CDR3 extends over 16 amino acids. V was pared by 3 bases and J by 1 base, with 7 bases of the junction left unmatched. Sample: peripheral blood. The source is an older man with acute or convalescent COVID-19. The chain uses TRBV30 and TRBJ2-1, with 9 positions matching TRBD2. CDR3 DNA: TGTGCCTGGAGCCCTGAGCGGGAGGATTCCTACAATGAGCAGTTCTTC. Translation gives CAWSPEREDSYNEQFF.